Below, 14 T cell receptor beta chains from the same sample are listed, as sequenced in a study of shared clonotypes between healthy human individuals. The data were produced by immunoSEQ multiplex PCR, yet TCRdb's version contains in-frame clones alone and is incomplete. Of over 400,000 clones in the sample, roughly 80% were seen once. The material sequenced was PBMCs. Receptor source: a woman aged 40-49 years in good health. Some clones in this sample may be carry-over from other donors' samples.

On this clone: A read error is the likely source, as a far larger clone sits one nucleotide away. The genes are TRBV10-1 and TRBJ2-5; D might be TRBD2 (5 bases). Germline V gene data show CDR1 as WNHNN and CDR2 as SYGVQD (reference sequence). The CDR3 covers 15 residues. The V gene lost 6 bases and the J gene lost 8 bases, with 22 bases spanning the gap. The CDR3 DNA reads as TGCGCCAGCAGCAAGCAGTCGGGGTACGGGGATACCCAGTACTTC. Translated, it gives CASSKQSGYGDTQYF.

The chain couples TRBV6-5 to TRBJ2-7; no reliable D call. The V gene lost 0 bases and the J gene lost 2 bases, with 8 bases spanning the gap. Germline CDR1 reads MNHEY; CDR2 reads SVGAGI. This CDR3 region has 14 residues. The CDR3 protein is CASSYSNPPYEQYF. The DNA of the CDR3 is TGTGCCAGCAGTTACTCGAACCCCCCCTACGAGCAGTACTTC.

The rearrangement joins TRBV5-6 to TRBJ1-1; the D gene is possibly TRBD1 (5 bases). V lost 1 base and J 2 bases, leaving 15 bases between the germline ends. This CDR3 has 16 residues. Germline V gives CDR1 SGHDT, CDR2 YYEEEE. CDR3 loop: CASSLSRTRTNTEAFF. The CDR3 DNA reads TGTGCCAGCAGCTTGTCCCGGACAAGAACAAACACTGAAGCTTTCTTT.

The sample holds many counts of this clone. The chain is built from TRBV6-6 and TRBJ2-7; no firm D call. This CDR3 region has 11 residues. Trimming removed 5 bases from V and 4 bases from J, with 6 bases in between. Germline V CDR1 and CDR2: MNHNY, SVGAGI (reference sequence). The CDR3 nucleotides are TGTGCCAGCAGTCAACAATACGAGCAGTACTTC. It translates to CASSQQYEQYF.

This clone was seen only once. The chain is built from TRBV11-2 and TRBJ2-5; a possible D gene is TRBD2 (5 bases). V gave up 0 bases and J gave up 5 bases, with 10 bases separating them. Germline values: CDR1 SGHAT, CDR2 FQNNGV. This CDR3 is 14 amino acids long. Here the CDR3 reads CASSLELVSETQYF. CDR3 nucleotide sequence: TGTGCCAGCAGCTTAGAACTAGTTTCCGAGACCCAGTACTTC.

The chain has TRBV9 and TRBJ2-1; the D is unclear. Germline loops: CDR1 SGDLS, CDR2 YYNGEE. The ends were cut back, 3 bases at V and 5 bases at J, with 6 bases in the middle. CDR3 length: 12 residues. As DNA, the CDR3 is TGTGCCAGCAGCGCCTACCACAATGAGCAGTTCTTC. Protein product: CASSAYHNEQFF.

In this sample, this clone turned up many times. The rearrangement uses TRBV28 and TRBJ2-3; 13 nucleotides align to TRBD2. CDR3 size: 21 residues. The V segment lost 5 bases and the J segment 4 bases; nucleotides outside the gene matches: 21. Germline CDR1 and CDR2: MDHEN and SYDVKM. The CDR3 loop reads CASSPRRGIRGLAGVADTQYF. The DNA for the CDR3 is TGTGCCAGCAGTCCTCGTAGGGGTATTCGAGGACTAGCGGGAGTCGCAGATACGCAGTATTTT.

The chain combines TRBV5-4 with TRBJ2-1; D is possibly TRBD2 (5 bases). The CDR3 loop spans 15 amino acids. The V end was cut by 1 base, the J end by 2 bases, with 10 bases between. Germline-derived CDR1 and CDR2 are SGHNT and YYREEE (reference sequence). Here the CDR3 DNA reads TGTGCCAGCAGCTTGATAGGGAGTACCTACAATGAGCAGTTCTTC. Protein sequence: CASSLIGSTYNEQFF.

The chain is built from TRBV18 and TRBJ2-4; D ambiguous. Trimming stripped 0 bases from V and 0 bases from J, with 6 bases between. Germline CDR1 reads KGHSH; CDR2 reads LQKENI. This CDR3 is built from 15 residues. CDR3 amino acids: CASSPPTEAKNIQYF. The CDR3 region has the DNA TGTGCCAGCTCACCACCGACGGAAGCCAAAAACATTCAGTACTTC.

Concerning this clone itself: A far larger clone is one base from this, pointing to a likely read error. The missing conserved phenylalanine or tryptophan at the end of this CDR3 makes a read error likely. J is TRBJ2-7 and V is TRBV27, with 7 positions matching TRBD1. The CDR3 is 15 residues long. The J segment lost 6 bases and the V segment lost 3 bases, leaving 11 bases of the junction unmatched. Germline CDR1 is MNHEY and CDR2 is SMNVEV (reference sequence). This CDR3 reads CASSLSGQLLGEQYL. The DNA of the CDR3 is TGTGCCAGCAGTTTGTCGGGACAGCTTTTGGGCGAGCAGTACCTC.

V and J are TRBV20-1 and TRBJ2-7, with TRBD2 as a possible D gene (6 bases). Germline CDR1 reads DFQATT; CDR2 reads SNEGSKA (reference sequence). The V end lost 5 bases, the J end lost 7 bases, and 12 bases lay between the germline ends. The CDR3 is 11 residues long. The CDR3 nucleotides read TGCAGTGCTGGGGGGAGAGGGGAGCAGTACTTC. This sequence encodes CSAGGRGEQYF.

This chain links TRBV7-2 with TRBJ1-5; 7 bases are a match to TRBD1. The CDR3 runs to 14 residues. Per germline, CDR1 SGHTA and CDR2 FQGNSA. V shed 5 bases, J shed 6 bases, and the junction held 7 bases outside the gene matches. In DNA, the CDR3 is TGTGCCAGCAGCGCGCGACAGGGTGGTCAGCCCCAGCATTTT. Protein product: CASSARQGGQPQHF.

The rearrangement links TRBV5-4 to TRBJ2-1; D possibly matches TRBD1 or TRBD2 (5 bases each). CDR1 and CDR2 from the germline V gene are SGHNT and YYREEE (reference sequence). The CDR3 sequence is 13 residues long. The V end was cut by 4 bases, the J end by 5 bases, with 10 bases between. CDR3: CASSPTGHNEQFF. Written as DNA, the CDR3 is TGTGCCAGCAGCCCTACGGGGCACAATGAGCAGTTCTTC.

The CDR3 sequence: CASSMSVDQPQHF. CDR3 coding DNA: TGTGCCAGTAGTATGAGTGTGGATCAGCCCCAGCATTTT. This rearrangement joins TRBV19 to TRBJ1-5; no firm D call. V was pared by 3 bases and J by 5 bases, with 8 bases between. Germline CDR1 reads LNHDA; CDR2 reads SQIVND (reference sequence). The CDR3 contains 13 residues.